This T cell receptor (beta chain) was recovered during a study of radiation and T cells in renal cell carcinoma. This clone was seen only a few times. In germline, CDR1 is SNHLY, CDR2 FYNNEI. V shed 4 bases and J shed 0 bases, with 7 bases lying between them. The CDR3 contains 14 residues. The table came from immunoSEQ multiplex PCR; TCRdb's copy has only in-frame clones and leaves some out. The sample carries roughly 90,000 clones, about 82% recorded once. Regarding time point: blood 4 weeks post-SBRT, at nephrectomy. Treatment defined: 15 Gy SBRT to primary tumor, nephrectomy 4 weeks later. Sequenced material: blood, taken from a patient whose treatment included radiotherapy and nephrectomy. The rearrangement uses TRBV2 and TRBJ1-5; no clear D. This receptor was identified in a man aged 45-65 years with renal cell carcinoma. The CDR3 nucleotides are TGTGCCAGCAGTGCTGCGTATAGCAATCAGCCCCAGCATTTT. It codes for CASSAAYSNQPQHF.